This TCR beta chain came from a study of OX40 agonist ivuxolimab in advanced cancers. Method: immunoSEQ multiplex PCR; TCRdb's copy keeps in-frame clones and lacks some. The sample has around 72,000 clones, more than 65% seen once. The germline V gene encodes CDR1 SGHTA and CDR2 FQGNSA. The CDR3 is 12 residues long. V shed 4 bases and J shed 6 bases, with 7 bases lying between them. This clonotype was sampled from an adult with an advanced solid tumor such as melanoma, head and neck, liver or kidney cancer. The chain carries TRBV7-2 and TRBJ1-5; D is undetermined. Sequenced here: CD4+ or CD8+ T cells sorted from blood, sampled in a trial of the OX40 agonist ivuxolimab. The CDR3 reads CASSSVAQPQHF. The CDR3, as DNA: TGTGCCAGCAGCTCGGTTGCTCAGCCCCAGCATTTT.